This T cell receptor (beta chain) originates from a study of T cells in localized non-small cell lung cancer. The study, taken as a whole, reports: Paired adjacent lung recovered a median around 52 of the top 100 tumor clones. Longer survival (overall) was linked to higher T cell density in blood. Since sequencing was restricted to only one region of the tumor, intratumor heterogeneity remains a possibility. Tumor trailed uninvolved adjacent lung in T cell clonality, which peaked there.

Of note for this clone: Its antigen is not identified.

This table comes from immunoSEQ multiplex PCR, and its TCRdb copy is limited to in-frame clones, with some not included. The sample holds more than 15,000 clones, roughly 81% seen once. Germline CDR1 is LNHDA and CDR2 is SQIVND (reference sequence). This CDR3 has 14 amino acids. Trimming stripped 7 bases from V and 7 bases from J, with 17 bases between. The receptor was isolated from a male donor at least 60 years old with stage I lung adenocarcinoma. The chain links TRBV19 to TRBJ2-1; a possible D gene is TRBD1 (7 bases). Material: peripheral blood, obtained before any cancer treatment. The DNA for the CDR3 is TGTGCCAGTATCCCGGGGGCGGGACAGAATGAGCAGTTCTTC. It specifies CASIPGAGQNEQFF.